This T cell receptor beta chain was documented in a study of graft-versus-host responses after intestinal transplantation. Study in general: Anti-thymocyte globulin induction was given to all recipients, followed by tacrolimus and steroids for around three years. Study-wide findings and caveats: Allografts of one patient group, those with graft-donor T cell macrochimerism, had high graft-versus-host to host-versus-graft clonal ratios. Early post-transplant HvG declines tracked with peak circulating GvH clone levels.

As concerns this clone: Its antigen is still unknown.

TCRdb keeps only in-frame clones here, not all; method: immunoSEQ multiplex PCR. Found here are tens of thousands of clones, more than 90% of them singletons; the top ten hold 6.5% to 8%. V lost 10 bases and J lost 6, with 21 bases in between. Looked up from germline, CDR1 is SGHAT and CDR2 is FQNNGV. The CDR3 spans 15 residues. This clonotype originated in a human patient who received an intestinal transplant, so some T cells may come from the graft donor. The sequences come from bone marrow, collected approximately 100 weeks after intestinal transplantation. V gene TRBV11-2 combines with J gene TRBJ2-2; perhaps TRBD1 as D (6 bases). CDR3 nucleotide sequence: TGTGCCACAACCTTCCAGGGGTCAAGGTCCGGGGAGCTGTTTTTT. It specifies CATTFQGSRSGELFF.